Listed below are T cell receptor beta chains from one sample, sequenced in a study of OX40 agonist ivuxolimab in advanced cancers. The data were produced by immunoSEQ multiplex PCR, yet TCRdb's version contains in-frame clones alone and is incomplete. The sample shows some 70,000 clones, 70% to 90% of them seen only once. This material consisted of CD4+ or CD8+ T cells sorted from blood, taken in a trial of the OX40 agonist ivuxolimab. The receptors were sampled from an adult with an advanced solid tumor such as melanoma, head and neck, liver or kidney cancer. Both conserved end residues are part of each CDR3. A D gene is named only where the DNA matches it firmly. Clone size is not always given. Where it is, it says once, few, many or a class for expanded clones.

V	D	size	J	CDR3	DNA
TRBV6-6	TRBD1	-	TRBJ1-4	CASSPRDRGSEKLFF	TGTGCCAGCAGCCCCCGGGACAGGGGAAGTGAAAAACTGTTTTTT
TRBV14	TRBD2	-	TRBJ2-3	CASSPGGGPDTQYF	TGTGCCAGCAGTCCGGGGGGGGGCCCAGATACGCAGTATTTT
TRBV4-3	TRBD1	-	TRBJ1-5	CASSQQTGGGQPQHF	TGCGCCAGCAGCCAACAGACAGGGGGTGGTCAGCCCCAGCATTTT
TRBV27	TRBD2	-	TRBJ2-3	CASSLRGTSGGRTQYF	TGTGCCAGCAGTTTACGTGGGACTAGCGGGGGGAGGACGCAGTATTTT
TRBV5-1	-	-	TRBJ1-4	CASSLAGRTNEKLFF	TGCGCCAGCAGCTTGGCGGGGCGGACTAATGAAAAACTGTTTTTT
TRBV5-1	-	-	TRBJ1-4	CASSPTGTNNEKLFF	TGCGCCAGCAGCCCGACCGGGACAAACAATGAAAAACTGTTTTTT
TRBV5-1	-	-	TRBJ2-6	CASRTGVGGANVLTF	TGCGCCAGCCGAACAGGAGTAGGGGGGGCCAACGTCCTGACTTTC
TRBV7-2	-	-	TRBJ1-2	CASSLDRERGSTYGYTF	TGTGCCAGCAGCTTAGACCGGGAGAGGGGATCTACATATGGCTACACCTTC
TRBV9	-	-	TRBJ1-1	CASSVVGDNTEAFF	TGTGCCAGCAGCGTAGTAGGGGATAACACTGAAGCTTTCTTT
TRBV19	-	-	TRBJ1-3	CASTVQSSGNTIYF	TGTGCCAGTACTGTACAAAGCTCTGGAAACACCATATATTTT
TRBV14	TRBD2	-	TRBJ2-7	CASSQGPRAGGSEQYF	TGTGCCAGCAGCCAAGGCCCTCGGGCGGGGGGATCCGAGCAGTACTTC
TRBV4-2	-	-	TRBJ1-4	CASSQEQGWEKLFF	TGTGCCAGCAGCCAAGAACAGGGTTGGGAAAAACTGTTTTTT
TRBV7-9	TRBD2	-	TRBJ2-1	CASSPSGTSGGIVIF	TGTGCCAGCAGCCCATCTGGGACTAGCGGGGGCATAGTGATCTTC
TRBV29-1	TRBD1	-	TRBJ1-3	CSVPGQGGNTIYF	TGCAGCGTTCCGGGACAGGGAGGAAACACCATATATTTT
TRBV9	-	-	TRBJ1-3	CASSVAGVGNTIYF	TGTGCCAGCAGCGTAGCAGGGGTCGGAAACACCATATATTTT
TRBV2	-	-	TRBJ1-6	CASPAAPLGGAGNSPLHF	TGTGCCAGCCCTGCTGCTCCCCTTGGGGGGGCAGGGAATTCACCCCTCCACTTT
TRBV25-1	-	-	TRBJ2-7	CASSDRVTYEQYF	TGTGCCAGCAGTGATCGAGTTACGTACGAGCAGTACTTC
TRBV2	-	few	TRBJ1-5	CASGVSSNQPQHF	TGTGCCAGCGGGGTTTCGAGCAATCAGCCCCAGCATTTT
TRBV4-3	TRBD1	-	TRBJ1-4	CASRPTTGEANEKLFF	TGCGCCAGCAGACCTACAACAGGGGAGGCTAATGAAAAACTGTTTTTT
TRBV14	TRBD2	-	TRBJ2-1	CASSQVLTSGGFYNEQFF	TGTGCCAGCAGCCAAGTCTTAACTAGCGGGGGATTCTACAATGAGCAGTTCTTC
TRBV7-3	-	-	TRBJ2-2	CASSLTYSGTGELFF	TGTGCCAGCAGCTTAACCTACTCGGGCACCGGGGAGCTGTTTTTT
TRBV28	-	few	TRBJ1-1	CASSNGGVGTEAFF	TGTGCCAGCAGCAATGGGGGCGTTGGCACTGAAGCTTTCTTT
TRBV7-2	-	-	TRBJ1-1	CASRTNGLNTEAFF	TGTGCCAGCAGAACGAATGGGCTTAACACTGAAGCTTTCTTT
TRBV20-1	-	-	TRBJ1-1	CSALPRVAFF	TGCAGTGCTCTACCAAGGGTGGCTTTCTTT